This T cell receptor beta chain was obtained from a study of blood T cell repertoires in COVID-19. Across the study: PBMCs, B-cell-depleted T cells, or T cells provided the cDNA or gDNA that made up the material.

Libraries were prepared by immunoSEQ multiplex PCR; TCRdb keeps only in-frame clonotypes and omits some of them. Of hundreds of thousands of clones in the sample, about 85% were seen once. This CDR3 is built from 12 residues. Germline lookup yields CDR1 ENHRY and CDR2 SYGVKD. Trimming stripped 6 bases from V and 5 bases from J, with 10 bases between. The receptor was derived from a woman aged 25 to 45 who had been exposed to COVID-19. Sequencing was performed on PBMCs or T cells enriched from blood (not recorded which). The chain employs TRBV10-3 and TRBJ1-1; possibly TRBD1 for D (5 bases). The CDR3: CAISQGGTEAFF. CDR3 DNA: TGTGCCATCAGCCAGGGAGGAACTGAAGCTTTCTTT.